This T cell receptor beta chain was profiled in a study of T cell responses to AZD1222 COVID-19 vaccine. V was clipped by 7 bases and J by 1 base, with 9 bases between them. CDR1 and CDR2 from the germline V gene are MNHEY and SVGAGI. The CDR3 totals 13 residues. General observations from the study: No repertoire was sampled before or during the peak T cell response, only after it. When two AZD1222 doses had been given, Spike-specific TCR breadth and depth rose. Most donors were white British and more were female, and clonal diversity was possibly underestimated.

Sequencing was performed with immunoSEQ multiplex PCR; in TCRdb, only in-frame clones are kept and a portion is missing. The sample lists 90,000 to 130,000 clones; about 95% were seen once. Worth noting for this clone: Its target is unknown.

The sequence came from an adult who received the AZD1222 COVID-19 vaccine. Here the sequenced sample was peripheral blood, taken 28 days after the second AZD1222 dose. V and J are TRBV6-5 and TRBJ2-3; weak D call: TRBD1 (6 bases). The CDR3 region has the DNA TGTGCCAGCATCGAGGGGGGCACAGATACGCAGTATTTT. It is translated as CASIEGGTDTQYF.